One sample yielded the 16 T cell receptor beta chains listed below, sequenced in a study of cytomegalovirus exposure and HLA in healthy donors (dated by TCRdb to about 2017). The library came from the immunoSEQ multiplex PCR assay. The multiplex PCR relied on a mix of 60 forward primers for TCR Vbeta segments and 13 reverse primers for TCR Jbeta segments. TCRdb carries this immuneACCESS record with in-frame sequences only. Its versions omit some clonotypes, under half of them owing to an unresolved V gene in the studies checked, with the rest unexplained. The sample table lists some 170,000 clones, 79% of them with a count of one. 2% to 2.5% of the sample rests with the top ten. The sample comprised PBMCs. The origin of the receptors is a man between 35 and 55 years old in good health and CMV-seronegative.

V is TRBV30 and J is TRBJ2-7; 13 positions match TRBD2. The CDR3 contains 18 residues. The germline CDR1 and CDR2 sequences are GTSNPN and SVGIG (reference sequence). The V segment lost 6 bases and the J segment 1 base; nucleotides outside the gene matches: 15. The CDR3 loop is CACPKDKTSGRTSYEQYF. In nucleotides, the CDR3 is TGTGCCTGCCCTAAAGACAAGACTAGCGGGAGGACTTCCTACGAGCAGTACTTC.

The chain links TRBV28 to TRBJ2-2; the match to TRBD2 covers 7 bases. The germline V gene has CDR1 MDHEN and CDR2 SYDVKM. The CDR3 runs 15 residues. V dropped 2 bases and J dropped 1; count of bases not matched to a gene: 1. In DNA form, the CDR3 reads TGTGCCAGCAGTTTACGGGGGGAGAACACCGGGGAGCTGTTTTTT. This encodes CASSLRGENTGELFF.

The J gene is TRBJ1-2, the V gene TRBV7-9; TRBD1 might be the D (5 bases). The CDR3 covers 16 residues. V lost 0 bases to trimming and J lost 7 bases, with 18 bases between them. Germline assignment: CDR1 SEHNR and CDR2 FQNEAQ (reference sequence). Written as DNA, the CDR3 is TGTGCCAGCAGCTTAGCGCTGGGCAGGGCTTTAGCTGGCTACACCTTC. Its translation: CASSLALGRALAGYTF.

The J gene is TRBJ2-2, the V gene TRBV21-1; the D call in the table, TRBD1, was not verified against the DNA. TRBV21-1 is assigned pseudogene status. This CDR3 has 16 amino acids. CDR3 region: CASSTDRDRYTGELFF. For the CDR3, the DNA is TGTGCCAGCAGCACCGACCGGGACAGATACACCGGGGAGCTGTTTTTT.

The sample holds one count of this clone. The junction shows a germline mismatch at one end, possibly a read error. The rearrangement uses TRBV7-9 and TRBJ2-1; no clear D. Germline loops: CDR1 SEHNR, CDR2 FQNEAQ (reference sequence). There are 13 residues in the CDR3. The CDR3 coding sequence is TGTTCCAGCAGCTTATACAGTACCGGCGAGCAGTTCTTC. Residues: CSSSLYSTGEQFF.

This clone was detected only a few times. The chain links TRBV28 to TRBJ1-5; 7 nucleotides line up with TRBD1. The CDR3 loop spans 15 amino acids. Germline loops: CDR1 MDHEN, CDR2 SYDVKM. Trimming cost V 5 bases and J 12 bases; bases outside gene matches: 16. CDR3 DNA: TGTGCCAGCAGTCTTCAGGGACAGTCCATAGGAGGCCAGCATTTT. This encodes CASSLQGQSIGGQHF.

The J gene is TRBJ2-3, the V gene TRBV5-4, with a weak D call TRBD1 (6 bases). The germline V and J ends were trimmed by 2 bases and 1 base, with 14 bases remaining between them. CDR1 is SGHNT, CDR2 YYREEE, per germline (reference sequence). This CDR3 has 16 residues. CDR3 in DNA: TGTGCCAGCAGCTTACTACGGGCAGGGGGCACAGATACGCAGTATTTT. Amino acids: CASSLLRAGGTDTQYF.

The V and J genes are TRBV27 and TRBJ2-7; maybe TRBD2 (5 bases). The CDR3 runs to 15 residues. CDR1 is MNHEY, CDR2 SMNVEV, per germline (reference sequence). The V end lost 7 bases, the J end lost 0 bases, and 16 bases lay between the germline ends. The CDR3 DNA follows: TGTGCCAGCACCCTGAGGGCAATAGGCTCCTACGAGCAGTACTTC. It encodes CASTLRAIGSYEQYF.

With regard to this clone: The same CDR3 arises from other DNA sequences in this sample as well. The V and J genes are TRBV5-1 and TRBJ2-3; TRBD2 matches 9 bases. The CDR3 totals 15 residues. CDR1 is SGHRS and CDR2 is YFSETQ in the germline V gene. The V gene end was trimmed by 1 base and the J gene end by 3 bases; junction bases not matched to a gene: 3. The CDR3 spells CASSLRGLATDTQYF. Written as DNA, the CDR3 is TGCGCCAGCAGCTTGCGGGGACTAGCAACAGATACGCAGTATTTT.

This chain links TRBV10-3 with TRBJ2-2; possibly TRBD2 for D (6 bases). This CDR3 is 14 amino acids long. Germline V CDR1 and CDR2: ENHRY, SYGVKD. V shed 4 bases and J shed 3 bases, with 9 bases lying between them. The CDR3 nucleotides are TGTGCCATCAGTGTGGGCGGGGACACCGGGGAGCTGTTTTTT. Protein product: CAISVGGDTGELFF.

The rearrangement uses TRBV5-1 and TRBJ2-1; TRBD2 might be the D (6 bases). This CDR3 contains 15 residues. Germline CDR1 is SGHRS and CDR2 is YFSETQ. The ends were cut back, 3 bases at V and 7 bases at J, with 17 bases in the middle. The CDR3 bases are TGCGCCAGCAGCTCTCCCCAGGGACTGCATAATGAGCAGTTCTTC. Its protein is CASSSPQGLHNEQFF.

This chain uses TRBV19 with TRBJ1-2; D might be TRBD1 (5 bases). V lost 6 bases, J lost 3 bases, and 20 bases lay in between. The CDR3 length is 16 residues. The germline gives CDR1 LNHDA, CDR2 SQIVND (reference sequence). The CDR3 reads CASSTPSRAWDYGYTF. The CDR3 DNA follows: TGTGCCAGTAGCACCCCCTCCAGGGCATGGGACTATGGCTACACCTTC.

The CDR3 sequence is CASSPPEQEKLFF. The CDR3 DNA is TGTGCCAGCAGTCCCCCGGAACAGGAAAAACTGTTTTTT. The chain joins TRBV28 to TRBJ1-4; D ambiguous. The germline CDR1 and CDR2 sequences are MDHEN and SYDVKM. The CDR3 consists of 13 residues. Trimming stripped 5 bases from V and 8 bases from J, with 12 bases between.

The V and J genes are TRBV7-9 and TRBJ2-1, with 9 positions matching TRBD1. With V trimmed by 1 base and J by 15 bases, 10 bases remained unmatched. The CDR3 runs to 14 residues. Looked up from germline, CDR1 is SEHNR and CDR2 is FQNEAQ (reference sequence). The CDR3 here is CASSLEGQGPFPFF. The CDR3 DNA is TGTGCCAGCAGCTTAGAAGGACAGGGGCCTTTTCCGTTCTTC.

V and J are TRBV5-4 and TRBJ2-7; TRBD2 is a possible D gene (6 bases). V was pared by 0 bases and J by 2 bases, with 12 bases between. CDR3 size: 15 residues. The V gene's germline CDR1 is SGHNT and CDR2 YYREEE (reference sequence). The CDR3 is CASSLGAGPTYEQYF. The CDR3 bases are TGTGCCAGCAGCTTGGGTGCGGGACCAACCTACGAGCAGTACTTC.

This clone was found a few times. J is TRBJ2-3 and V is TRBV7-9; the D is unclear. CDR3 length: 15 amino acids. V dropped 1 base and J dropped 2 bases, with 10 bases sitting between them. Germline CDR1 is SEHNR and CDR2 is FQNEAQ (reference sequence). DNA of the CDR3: TGTGCCAGCAGCTTAGGGTCGCAGGTCACAGATACGCAGTATTTT. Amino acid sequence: CASSLGSQVTDTQYF.